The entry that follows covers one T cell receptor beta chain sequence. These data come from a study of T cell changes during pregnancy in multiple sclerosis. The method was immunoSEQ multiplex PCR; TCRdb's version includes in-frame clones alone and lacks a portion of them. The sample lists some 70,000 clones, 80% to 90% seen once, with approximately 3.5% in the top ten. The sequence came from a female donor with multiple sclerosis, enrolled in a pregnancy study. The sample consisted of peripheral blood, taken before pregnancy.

CDR3 sequence: CASKGTGYETQYF. In DNA, the CDR3 is TGCGCCAGCAAAGGGACAGGGTATGAGACCCAGTACTTC. The rearrangement uses TRBV10-2 and TRBJ2-5, with 9 bases matching TRBD1. The CDR3 has 13 amino acids. Trimming at V came to 7 bases and at J to 5 bases, leaving 5 bases not matched to a gene. Germline V gene sequence: CDR1 WSHSY, CDR2 SAAADI.